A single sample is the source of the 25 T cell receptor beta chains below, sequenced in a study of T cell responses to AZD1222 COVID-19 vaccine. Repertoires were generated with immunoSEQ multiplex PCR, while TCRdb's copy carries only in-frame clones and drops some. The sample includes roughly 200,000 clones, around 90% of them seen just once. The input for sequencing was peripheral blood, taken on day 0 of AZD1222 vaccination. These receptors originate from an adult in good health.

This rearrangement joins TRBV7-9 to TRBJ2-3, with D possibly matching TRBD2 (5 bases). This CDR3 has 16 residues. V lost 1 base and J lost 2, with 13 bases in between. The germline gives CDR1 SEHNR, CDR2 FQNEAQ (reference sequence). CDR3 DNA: TGTGCCAGCAGCTTAGGTTTGGACTCGTCCACAGATACGCAGTATTTT. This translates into CASSLGLDSSTDTQYF.

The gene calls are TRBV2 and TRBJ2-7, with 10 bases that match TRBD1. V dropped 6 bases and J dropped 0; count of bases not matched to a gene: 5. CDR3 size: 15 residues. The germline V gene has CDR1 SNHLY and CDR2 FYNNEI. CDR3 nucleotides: TGTGCCAGCAGGGGACAGGGGCTCTCCTCCTACGAGCAGTACTTC. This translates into CASRGQGLSSYEQYF.

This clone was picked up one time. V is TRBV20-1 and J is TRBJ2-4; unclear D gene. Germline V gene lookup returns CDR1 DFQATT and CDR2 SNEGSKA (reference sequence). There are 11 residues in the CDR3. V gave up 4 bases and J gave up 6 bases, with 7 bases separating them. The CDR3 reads CSANRINIQYF. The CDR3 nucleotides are TGCAGTGCTAATCGGATAAACATTCAGTACTTC.

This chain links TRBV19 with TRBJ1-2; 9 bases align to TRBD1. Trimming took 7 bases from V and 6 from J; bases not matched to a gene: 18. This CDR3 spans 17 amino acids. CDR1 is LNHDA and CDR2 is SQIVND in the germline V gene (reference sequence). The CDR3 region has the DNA TGTGCCAGTATCCCCCGAGGAACGGGGACAGGGACCCATGGCTACACCTTC. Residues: CASIPRGTGTGTHGYTF.

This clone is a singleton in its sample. In DNA form, the CDR3 reads TGCGCCAGCAGCCAGGCTCACGGGGGGCCAGAGACCCAGTACTTC. Translating gives CASSQAHGGPETQYF. The V call is TRBV4-1, the J call TRBJ2-5, with D possibly matching TRBD2 (7 bases). Trimming removed 3 bases at V and 4 bases at J, with 15 bases between. Germline values: CDR1 MGHRA, CDR2 YSYEKL. The CDR3 runs to 15 residues.

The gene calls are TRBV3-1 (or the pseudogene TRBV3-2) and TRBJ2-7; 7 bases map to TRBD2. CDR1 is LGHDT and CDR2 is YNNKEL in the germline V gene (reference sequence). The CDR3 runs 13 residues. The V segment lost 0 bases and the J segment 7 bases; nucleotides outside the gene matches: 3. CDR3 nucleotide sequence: TGTGCCAGCAGCCAAGATGGGGGGGAAGAGCAGTACTTC. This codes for CASSQDGGEEQYF.

The CDR3 region has the DNA TGTGCCATCAGTGATAGGACAGGGGATGGCTACACCTTC. Translation: CAISDRTGDGYTF. The chain links TRBV10-3 to TRBJ1-2, with 9 nucleotides matching TRBD1. Germline CDR1 is ENHRY and CDR2 is SYGVKD. CDR3 length: 13 amino acids. V was clipped by 3 bases and J by 6 bases; unmatched bases: 2.

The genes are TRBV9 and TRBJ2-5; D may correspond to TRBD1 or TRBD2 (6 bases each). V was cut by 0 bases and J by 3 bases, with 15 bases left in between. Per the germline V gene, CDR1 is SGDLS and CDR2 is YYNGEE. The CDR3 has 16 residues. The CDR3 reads CASSVGRGGKEETQYF. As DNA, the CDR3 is TGTGCCAGCAGCGTAGGAAGAGGGGGGAAAGAAGAGACCCAGTACTTC.

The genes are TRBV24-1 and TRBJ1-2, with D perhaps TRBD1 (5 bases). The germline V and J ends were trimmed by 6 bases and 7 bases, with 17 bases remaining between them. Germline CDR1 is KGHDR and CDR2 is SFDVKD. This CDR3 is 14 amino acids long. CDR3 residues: CATSSGDPDSGYTF. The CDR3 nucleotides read TGTGCCACCAGTTCTGGAGATCCAGACAGTGGCTACACCTTC.

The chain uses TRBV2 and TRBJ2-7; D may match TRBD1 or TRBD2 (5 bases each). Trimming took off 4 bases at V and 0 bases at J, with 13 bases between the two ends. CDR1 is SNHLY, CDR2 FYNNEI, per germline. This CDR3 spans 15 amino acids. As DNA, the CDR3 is TGTGCCAGCAGTGTAATTGGGACGCTCTCCTACGAGCAGTACTTC. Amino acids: CASSVIGTLSYEQYF.

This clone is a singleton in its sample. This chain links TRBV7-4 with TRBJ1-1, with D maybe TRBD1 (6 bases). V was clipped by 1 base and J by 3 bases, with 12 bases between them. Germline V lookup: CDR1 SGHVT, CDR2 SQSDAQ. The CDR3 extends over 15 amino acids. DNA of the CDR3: TGTGCCAGCAGCTTAGACAGGGCTGGGGACACTGAAGCTTTCTTT. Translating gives CASSLDRAGDTEAFF.

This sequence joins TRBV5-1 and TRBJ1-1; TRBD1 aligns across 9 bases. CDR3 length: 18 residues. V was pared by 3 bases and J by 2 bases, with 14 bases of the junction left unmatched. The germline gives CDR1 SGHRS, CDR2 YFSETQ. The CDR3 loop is CASSYDLQGATLNTEAFF. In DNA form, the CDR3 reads TGCGCCAGCAGCTACGATCTACAGGGGGCGACCCTTAACACTGAAGCTTTCTTT. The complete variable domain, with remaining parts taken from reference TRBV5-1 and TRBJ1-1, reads KAGVTQTPRYLIKTRGQQVTLSCSPISGHRSVSWYQQTPGQGLQFLFEYFSETQRNKGNFPGRFSGRQFSNSRSEMNVSTLELGDSALYLCASSYDLQGATLNTEAFFGQGTRLTVV.

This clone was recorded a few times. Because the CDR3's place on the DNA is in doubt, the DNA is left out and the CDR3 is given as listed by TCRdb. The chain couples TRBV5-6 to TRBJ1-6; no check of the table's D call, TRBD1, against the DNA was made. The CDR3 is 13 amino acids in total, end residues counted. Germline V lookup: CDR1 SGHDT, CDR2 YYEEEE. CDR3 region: CASSADSNSPPLW.

Written as DNA, the CDR3 is TGTGCCAGCAGTGAACCTAATATACAGCCCCAGCATTTT. Its protein product is CASSEPNIQPQHF. The chain links TRBV6-1 to TRBJ1-5; no firm D call. This CDR3 has 13 residues. Looked up from germline, CDR1 is MNHNS and CDR2 is SASEGT. The ends were cut back, 2 bases at V and 7 bases at J, with 9 bases in the middle.

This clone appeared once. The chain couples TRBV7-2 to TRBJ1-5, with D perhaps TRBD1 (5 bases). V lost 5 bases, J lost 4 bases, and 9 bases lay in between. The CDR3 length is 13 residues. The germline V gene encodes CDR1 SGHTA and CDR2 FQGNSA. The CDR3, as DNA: TGTGCCAGCAGCAGCAGGGTAAATCAGCCCCAGCATTTT. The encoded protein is CASSSRVNQPQHF. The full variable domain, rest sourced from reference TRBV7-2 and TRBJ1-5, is GAGVSQSPSNKVTEKGKDVELRCDPISGHTALYWYRQSLGQGLEFLIYFQGNSAPDKSGLPSDRFSAERTGGSVSTLTIQRTQQEDSAVYLCASSSRVNQPQHFGDGTRLSIL.

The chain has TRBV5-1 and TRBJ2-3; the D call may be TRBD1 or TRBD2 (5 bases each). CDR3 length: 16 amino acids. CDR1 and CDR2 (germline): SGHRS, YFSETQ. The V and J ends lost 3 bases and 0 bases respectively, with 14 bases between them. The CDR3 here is CASSSGSTASTDTQYF. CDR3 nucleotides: TGCGCCAGCAGCTCGGGGTCGACAGCTAGCACAGATACGCAGTATTTT. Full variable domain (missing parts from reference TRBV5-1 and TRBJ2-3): KAGVTQTPRYLIKTRGQQVTLSCSPISGHRSVSWYQQTPGQGLQFLFEYFSETQRNKGNFPGRFSGRQFSNSRSEMNVSTLELGDSALYLCASSSGSTASTDTQYFGPGTRLTVL.

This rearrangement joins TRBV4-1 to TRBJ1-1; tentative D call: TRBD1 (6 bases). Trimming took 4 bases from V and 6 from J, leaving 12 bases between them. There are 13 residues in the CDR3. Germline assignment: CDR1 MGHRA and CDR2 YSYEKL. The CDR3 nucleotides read TGCGCCAGCAGCCTACAGGGACTACCTGAAGCTTTCTTT. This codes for CASSLQGLPEAFF.

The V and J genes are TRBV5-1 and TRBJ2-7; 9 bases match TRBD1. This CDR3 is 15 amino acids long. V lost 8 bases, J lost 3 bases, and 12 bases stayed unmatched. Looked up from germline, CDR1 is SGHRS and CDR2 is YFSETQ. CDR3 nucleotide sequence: TGCGCCAGTACCAACAGGGGGCTGTCTTTCTACGAGCAGTACTTC. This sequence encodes CASTNRGLSFYEQYF.

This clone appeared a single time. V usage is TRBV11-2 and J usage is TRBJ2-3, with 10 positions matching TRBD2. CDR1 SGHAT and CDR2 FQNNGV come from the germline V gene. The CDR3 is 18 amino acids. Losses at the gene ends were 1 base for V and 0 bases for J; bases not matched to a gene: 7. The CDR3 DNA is TGTGCCAGCAGCTTAGTAGGTCTAGCGGGGGCTAGCACAGATACGCAGTATTTT. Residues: CASSLVGLAGASTDTQYF. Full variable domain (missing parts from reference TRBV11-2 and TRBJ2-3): EAGVAQSPRYKIIEKRQSVAFWCNPISGHATLYWYQQILGQGPKLLIQFQNNGVVDDSQLPKDRFSAERLKGVDSTLKIQPAKLEDSAVYLCASSLVGLAGASTDTQYFGPGTRLTVL.

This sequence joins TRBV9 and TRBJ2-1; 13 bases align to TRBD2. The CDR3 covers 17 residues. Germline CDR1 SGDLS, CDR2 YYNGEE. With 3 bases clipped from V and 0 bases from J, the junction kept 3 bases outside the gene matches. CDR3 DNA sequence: TGTGCCAGCAGCGCGGGACTAGCGGGGCTCTCCTACAATGAGCAGTTCTTC. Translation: CASSAGLAGLSYNEQFF.

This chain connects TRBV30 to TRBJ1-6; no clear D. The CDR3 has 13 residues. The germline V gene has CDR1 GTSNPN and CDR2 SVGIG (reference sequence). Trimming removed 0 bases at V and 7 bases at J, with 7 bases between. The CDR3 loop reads CAWSVLENSPLHF. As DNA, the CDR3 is TGTGCCTGGAGTGTACTAGAGAATTCACCCCTCCACTTT.

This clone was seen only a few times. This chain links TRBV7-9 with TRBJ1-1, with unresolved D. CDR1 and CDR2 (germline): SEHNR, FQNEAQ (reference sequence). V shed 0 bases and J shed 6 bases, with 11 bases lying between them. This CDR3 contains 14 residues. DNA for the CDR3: TGTGCCAGCAGCTTAGCGCGGGAATCCGCTGAAGCTTTCTTT. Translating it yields CASSLARESAEAFF. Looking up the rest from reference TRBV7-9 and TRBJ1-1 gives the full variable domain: DTGVSQNPRHKITKRGQNVTFRCDPISEHNRLYWYRQTLGQGPEFLTYFQNEAQLEKSRLLSDRFSAERPKGSFSTLEIQRTEQGDSAMYLCASSLARESAEAFFGQGTRLTVV.

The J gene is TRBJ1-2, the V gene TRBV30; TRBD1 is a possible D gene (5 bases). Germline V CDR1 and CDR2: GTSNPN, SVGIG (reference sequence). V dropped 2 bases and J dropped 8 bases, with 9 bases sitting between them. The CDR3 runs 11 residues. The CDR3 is CAWSLGDGYTF. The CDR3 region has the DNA TGTGCCTGGAGTTTGGGGGACGGCTACACCTTC.

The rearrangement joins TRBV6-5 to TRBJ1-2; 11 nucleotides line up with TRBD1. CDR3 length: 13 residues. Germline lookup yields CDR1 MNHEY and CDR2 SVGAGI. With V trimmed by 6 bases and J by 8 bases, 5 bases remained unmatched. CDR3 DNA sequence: TGTGCCAGCAGAGGACAGGGGGCCCGGGGCTACACCTTC. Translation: CASRGQGARGYTF.

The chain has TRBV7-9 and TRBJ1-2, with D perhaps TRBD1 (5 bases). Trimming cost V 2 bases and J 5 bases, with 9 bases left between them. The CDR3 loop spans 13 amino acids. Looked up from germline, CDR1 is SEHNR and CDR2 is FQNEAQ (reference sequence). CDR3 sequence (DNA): TGTGCCAGCAGCTTACGAACAGGTTATGGCTACACCTTC. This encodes CASSLRTGYGYTF. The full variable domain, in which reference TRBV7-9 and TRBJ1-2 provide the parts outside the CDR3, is DTGVSQNPRHKITKRGQNVTFRCDPISEHNRLYWYRQTLGQGPEFLTYFQNEAQLEKSRLLSDRFSAERPKGSFSTLEIQRTEQGDSAMYLCASSLRTGYGYTFGSGTRLTVV.